These 17 T cell receptor gamma chains originate from one sample sequenced in a study of gamma-delta T cells after stem cell transplantation. With CATT, TCRdb re-called clones from the RT-PCR reads. Of around 600 gamma-chain clones in the sample, 32% were seen once. Sequencing was carried out using gamma-delta T cells. The source of these receptors is a human donor. It is not recorded whose cells these are; they may come from a transplant donor.

This clone is labeled large. The sample holds other DNA sequences that translate to the same CDR3. The DNA of the CDR3 is TGTGCCACCTGGGACAGGCCGGGTGATTGGATCAAGACGTTT. It specifies CATWDRPGDWIKTF. This rearrangement joins TRGV3 to TRGJP2. The J gene, not given by TCRdb, was assigned here from a germline match of the nucleotide sequence. This CDR3 region has 14 residues. The ends lost 0 bases at V and 6 bases at J; junction bases unmatched: 4. Germline CDR1 and CDR2: VTNTFY and YDVSTARD (reference sequence).

As for this clone: Since a much larger clone is just one base distant, this may be a read error. The chain links TRGV3 to TRGJP1. The J gene was missing in TCRdb and was found by matching the end of the DNA to germline. The CDR3 spans 14 residues. Unmatched junction bases numbered 6, after V lost 8 bases and J lost 0 bases. Germline CDR1 is VTNTFY and CDR2 is YDVSTARD (reference sequence). The CDR3 sequence: CATLEDTTGWFKIF. CDR3 DNA sequence: TGTGCCACCTTGGAGGATACCACTGGTTGGTTCAAGATATTT.

Comment on this clone: The identical CDR3 is also encoded by other nucleotide sequences in the sample. This chain links TRGV2 with TRGJ1 or TRGJ2. Here the J gene came from matching the DNA to germline, since TCRdb omits it. This CDR3 spans 11 amino acids. CDR1 is EGSNGY and CDR2 is YDSYNSKV in the germline V gene. V was pared by 0 bases and J by 7 bases, with 0 bases of the junction left unmatched. CDR3 loop: CATWDGYKKLF. CDR3 coding DNA: TGTGCCACCTGGGACGGGTATAAGAAACTCTTT.

This clone was recorded a few times. Other nucleotide sequences in the sample specify the same CDR3. The chain joins TRGV9 to TRGJP. TCRdb supplies no J gene; here it was assigned by aligning the nucleotide sequence to germline. Trimming removed 1 base from V and 7 bases from J; junction bases left unmatched: 4. The germline V gene encodes CDR1 GITISATS and CDR2 ISYDGTV (reference sequence). This CDR3 region has 16 residues. In nucleotides, the CDR3 is TGTGCCTTGTGGGAGGTCAGGGAGTTGGGCAAAAAAATCAAGGTATTT. Translated, it gives CALWEVRELGKKIKVF.

This clone was counted only a few times. The same CDR3 can be traced to other DNA sequences in this sample. The CDR3 nucleotides read TGTGCCACCTGGGACAGGCGACGGGGTTATAAGAAACTCTTT. Translated, it gives CATWDRRRGYKKLF. The chain uses TRGV5 and TRGJ1 or TRGJ2. In the absence of a J gene in TCRdb, the DNA was matched to germline to assign it here. J lost 6 bases, V lost 0 bases, and 8 bases had no gene match. The CDR3 totals 14 residues. CDR1 VINAFY and CDR2 YDVSNSKD come from the germline V gene.

This clone is labeled large. Different DNA sequences within this sample yield the same CDR3. The chain carries TRGV9 and TRGJ1 or TRGJ2. Here the J gene was assigned by germline matching of the DNA, as TCRdb has none. V gave up 4 bases and J gave up 7 bases; unmatched junction bases: 4. The V gene's germline CDR1 is GITISATS and CDR2 ISYDGTV (reference sequence). The CDR3 consists of 11 residues. The CDR3 DNA follows: TGTGCCTTGTGGGAAAGGTATAAGAAACTCTTT. It specifies CALWERYKKLF.

This clone has more than one count but fewer than ten. The chain uses TRGV9 and TRGJ1 or TRGJ2. TCRdb does not report a J gene; here it was assigned by matching the DNA to germline references. V trimming: 3 bases; J trimming: 3 bases; junction bases outside the gene matches: 14. CDR1 GITISATS and CDR2 ISYDGTV come from the germline V gene (reference sequence). There are 16 residues in the CDR3. The CDR3: CALWELPRGGYYKKLF. Written as DNA, the CDR3 is TGTGCCTTGTGGGAGCTCCCCCGGGGGGGTTATTATAAGAAACTCTTT.

There are a few counts of this clone. This sequence joins TRGV3 and TRGJ1 or TRGJ2. The J gene was not available in TCRdb and was assigned here by matching the DNA to germline segments. V dropped 0 bases and J dropped 6; count of bases not matched to a gene: 2. Germline-derived CDR1 and CDR2 are VTNTFY and YDVSTARD (reference sequence). This CDR3 has 12 residues. The CDR3 reads CATWDRLYKKLF. The CDR3 nucleotides read TGTGCCACCTGGGACAGGCTTTATAAGAAACTCTTT.

By share, this clone ranks as large. Within the sample, other DNA sequences also encode this same CDR3. The CDR3 DNA is TGTGCCACCTGTTTTAACTATAAGAAACTCTTT. It specifies CATCFNYKKLF. The chain recombines TRGV3 with TRGJ1 or TRGJ2. TCRdb supplies no J gene; here it was assigned by aligning the nucleotide sequence to germline. There are 11 residues in the CDR3. Per the germline V gene, CDR1 is VTNTFY and CDR2 is YDVSTARD (reference sequence). The junction had 7 bases not matched to a gene; V was cut back by 7 bases and J by 7 bases.

On this clone: This may be a read error: a much more frequent sequence differs by one nucleotide. The V gene is TRGV9, the J gene TRGJ1 or TRGJ2. As TCRdb names no J gene, one was assigned here on the basis of a DNA match to germline. The trim removed 5 bases at V and 8 bases at J, leaving 18 bases unmatched. The V gene's germline CDR1 is GITISATS and CDR2 ISYDGTV (reference sequence). The CDR3 has 15 amino acids. The CDR3 DNA is TGTGCCTTGTGGGGGGTTTGGCCGCGGTCCCATAAGAAACTCTTT. Its translation is CALWGVWPRSHKKLF.

This clone came up a few times. TCRdb lists the protein of a much larger clone for this DNA, which differs at residue 11, so this is likely a read error; the protein given here is translated from the DNA itself. No J gene call was made, and the V gene is TRGV2. The germline V gene has CDR1 EGSNGY and CDR2 YDSYNSKV. This CDR3 has 13 amino acids. CDR3 DNA: TGTGCCACCTGGGACGGGCCGGGTTATAAGAGACTCTTT. Residues: CATWDGPGYKRLF.

V and J are TRGV9 and TRGJP. The J gene comes from matching the DNA to germline here; TCRdb lacks it. The germline gives CDR1 GITISATS, CDR2 ISYDGTV (reference sequence). The CDR3 has 16 residues. J was trimmed by 2 bases and V by 5 bases; bases with no gene match: 3. This chain's CDR3 is CALWGRQELGKKIKVF. DNA of the CDR3: TGTGCCTTGTGGGGGAGGCAAGAGTTGGGCAAAAAAATCAAGGTATTT.

This clone has only a few counts. A much more abundant neighbour one base away suggests this may be a read error. This sample also contains other DNA sequences that code for the same CDR3. This chain joins TRGV9 and TRGJ1 or TRGJ2. TCRdb leaves out the J gene; it was filled in here by matching the DNA to germline. Germline V gene sequence: CDR1 GITISATS, CDR2 ISYDGTV (reference sequence). CDR3 size: 15 residues. The CDR3 bases are TGCGCCTTGTGGGACCCCAATTCGAATTATTATAAGAAACTCTTT. Translated: CALWDPNSNYYKKLF.

This clone has more than one count but fewer than ten. The V gene is TRGV4, the J gene TRGJ1 or TRGJ2. The J gene, absent from TCRdb, was called here by matching the DNA to germline. Germline V lookup: CDR1 EGSTGY, CDR2 YDSYTSSV. The CDR3 extends over 16 amino acids. The V segment lost 0 bases and the J segment 5 bases; nucleotides outside the gene matches: 13. CDR3 sequence (DNA): TGTGCCACCTGGGATGGGGGAGGAGATTTGCATTATAAGAAACTCTTT. This gives the protein CATWDGGGDLHYKKLF.

Points on this clone: This sequence may be a read error, since a much larger clone differs from it by one base. This specimen includes other DNA sequences encoding the same CDR3. The V and J genes are TRGV8 and TRGJP1. Matching the DNA to germline supplied the J gene, which TCRdb does not give. Looked up from germline, CDR1 is VENAVY and CDR2 is YDSYNSRV. The CDR3 is 15 residues long. CDR3 in DNA: TGTGCCACCTGGCGGTTTAGTGCCACCGGTTGGTTCAAGATATTT. It is translated as CATWRFSATGWFKIF.

V and J are TRGV2 and TRGJP1. Because TCRdb records no J gene, it was assigned here through a match of the DNA to germline. The germline V gene has CDR1 EGSNGY and CDR2 YDSYNSKV. With 5 bases clipped from V and 4 bases from J, the junction kept 7 bases outside the gene matches. There are 14 residues in the CDR3. The CDR3 here is CATWVLFTGWFKIF. In nucleotides, the CDR3 is TGTGCCACCTGGGTGTTATTCACTGGTTGGTTCAAGATATTT.

The table lists this clone with a few counts. The chain is built from TRGV2 and TRGJP1. TCRdb leaves out the J gene; it was filled in here by matching the DNA to germline. The CDR3 has 16 amino acids. V gave up 0 bases and J gave up 3 bases; unmatched junction bases: 7. CDR1 is EGSNGY, CDR2 YDSYNSKV, per germline. Here the CDR3 reads CATWDGPGSTGWFKIF. CDR3 DNA sequence: TGTGCCACCTGGGACGGGCCTGGATCCACTGGTTGGTTCAAGATATTT.